This T cell receptor beta chain was profiled in a study of T cell repertoires in cytomegalovirus infection. Study-wide background: HLA-C-restricted CMV epitopes, recently identified, and well-studied HLA-B-restricted ones were used by the study.

The study's findings and limits: The study identified carriers of CMV plus the relevant HLA from cumulative public TCR beta family frequency.

Per the germline V gene, CDR1 is SGHAT and CDR2 is FQNNGV. This CDR3 spans 19 amino acids. Losses at the gene ends were 5 bases for V and 2 bases for J; bases not matched to a gene: 16. TCRdb reprocessed the reads via MiXCR and lists one record per CDR3 protein. The repertoire holds about 340,000 distinct CDR3 sequences, about 27% seen once, with 20% in the top ten. This clonotype was observed a handful of times. What it binds is unknown. The sequence was collected from a human donor in good health (CMV status not recorded). Some clones in this sample may be carry-over from other donors' samples. The chain uses TRBV11-2 and TRBJ2-1, with 9 bases fitting TRBD1. Source: cultured PBMCs, taken from culture after CMV antigen stimulation. The CDR3 is CASSGMRDRVIGPYNEQFF. CDR3 coding DNA: TGTGCCAGCAGCGGGATGAGGGACAGGGTCATAGGGCCCTACAATGAGCAGTTCTTC. The variable domain in full, with the rest retrieved from reference TRBV11-2 and TRBJ2-1, is EAGVAQSPRYKIIEKRQSVAFWCNPISGHATLYWYQQILGQGPKLLIQFQNNGVVDDSQLPKDRFSAERLKGVDSTLKIQPAKLEDSAVYLCASSGMRDRVIGPYNEQFFGPGTRLTVL.